The following is a T cell receptor beta chain sequence with its context. This clonotype appeared many times. Its antigen remains unidentified. No quality values exist for individual bases; no much larger clone is one base distant. The study was a case-control design nested within a healthcare worker cohort in London, UK, with weekly nasopharyngeal swab PCR tests and blood sampling. Between 23 and 31 March 2020, the week of the UK lockdown, healthcare workers were enrolled and then followed up weekly for as long as 16 weeks. Via the germline V gene (reference sequence), CDR1 is DFQATT and CDR2 SNEGSKA. Relative to germline, V is missing 4 bases and J is missing 2 bases, with 4 bases of the junction outside any gene match. Reading from cysteine to phenylalanine, the CDR3 counts 13 amino acids. Just CDR3 DNA is preserved here, 39 bases in frame from base 1. The data were obtained in a study of early T cells in non-severe SARS-CoV-2 infection (dated by TCRdb to the early 2020s). About the full investigation: Bulk RNA from unsorted whole blood was used for TCR sequencing, so alpha and beta chains could not be paired. Broad study findings and their caveats: VDJdb matching was skewed toward anti-spike CD8 responses and likely underestimated virus-specific expansions, missing private and CD4 specificities.

Libraries were constructed by 5' RACE. The sequencing machine was a NextSeq 500. In the TCR library protocol, unique molecular identifiers were attached to individual cDNA molecules to correct for PCR bias and sequencing error. Both TCR alpha and beta chains were sequenced, and tight co-correlation was observed between alpha and beta sequence abundances in each sample. The paper's data handling went like this. Decombinator V4 was used to annotate TCR sequences for V gene, J gene and CDR3. Expanded TCRs were defined as changing significantly between any two time points under a Poisson model with p below 0.0001. TCR abundances were normalised to the total number of TCRs sequenced in each sample and reported as counts per million. MAIT TCRs were defined by TRAV1-2 paired with TRAJ12, TRAJ20 or TRAJ33, and iNKT TCRs by TRAV10 paired with TRAJ18. VDJdb, accessed on 1 November 2021, was searched for TCRs annotated for CMV, EBV and SARS-CoV-2, and TCRs annotated for more than one antigen were excluded. TCRdb trimmed public reads at Q25 via fastp, called clones via MiXCR and kept in-frame beta chains. CDR3 protein duplicates are merged, each entry listing the most common genes and DNA. The V and J calls, along with clone size, are taken from TCRdb and not from the paper's own processing. The sample yields some 24,000 distinct CDR3 sequences; about 4.5% were counted once. Approximately 14% of the sample comes from the top ten.

This clonotype was sampled from an adult who was a healthcare worker with PCR-confirmed SARS-CoV-2 infection or an uninfected control (not recorded which). Sequences were obtained from whole blood. The chain uses TRBV20-1 and TRBJ2-5; TRBD2 matches 7 bases in the middle. This receptor carries the CDR3 CSAMRGNQETQYF. The DNA sequence reads TGCAGTGCTATGCGGGGGAATCAAGAGACCCAGTACTTC.